The 24 T cell receptor beta chains below all came from one sample that was sequenced in a study of blood T cell repertoires in COVID-19. Here immunoSEQ multiplex PCR was the method, and the copy in TCRdb shows in-frame clones only, minus some. The profile covers 150,000 or so clones, with around 80% appearing a single time and 4.5% to 7.5% taken by the ten largest. Sequenced material: PBMCs or T cells enriched from blood (not recorded which). The receptors were sampled from a man between 35 and 55 years old who had recovered from COVID-19.

The rearrangement uses TRBV2 and TRBJ2-3, with D possibly matching TRBD2 (5 bases). The CDR3 has 14 residues. The germline CDR1 and CDR2 sequences are SNHLY and FYNNEI. V lost 5 bases and J lost 5, with 14 bases in between. DNA for the CDR3: TGTGCCAGCAGTATGTCCCGGGAAGAAGATACGCAGTATTTT. Amino acid sequence: CASSMSREEDTQYF.

The chain combines TRBV7-6 with TRBJ2-3, with 7 bases that match TRBD1. CDR3 length: 15 residues. Unmatched junction bases numbered 5, after V lost 4 bases and J lost 1 base. The germline gives CDR1 SGHVS, CDR2 FNYEAQ. This chain's CDR3 is CASSSTGAGTDTQYF. CDR3 DNA sequence: TGTGCCAGCAGCTCAACAGGGGCCGGCACAGATACGCAGTATTTT.

V is TRBV6-1 and J is TRBJ1-4; 8 bases align to TRBD1. Germline V gene sequence: CDR1 MNHNS, CDR2 SASEGT. The CDR3 consists of 16 residues. J lost 5 bases, V lost 3 bases, and 8 bases had no gene match. CDR3 DNA: TGTGCCAGCAGTGACCCAACAGGGGGGAAAAATGAAAAACTGTTTTTT. Protein sequence: CASSDPTGGKNEKLFF.

V and J are TRBV29-1 and TRBJ1-1; D is unresolved. Germline V lookup: CDR1 SQVTM, CDR2 ANQGSEA. V lost 3 bases and J lost 3, with 8 bases in between. This CDR3 is built from 12 residues. Written as DNA, the CDR3 is TGCAGCGTTGACGGAGGGTACACTGAAGCTTTCTTT. Encoded protein: CSVDGGYTEAFF. Using reference TRBV29-1 and TRBJ1-1 for the parts outside the CDR3, the full variable domain is SAVISQKPSRDICQRGTSLTIQCQVDSQVTMMFWYRQQPGQSLTLIATANQGSEATYESGFVIDKFPISRPNLTFSTLTVSNMSPEDSSIYLCSVDGGYTEAFFGQGTRLTVV.

The V and J genes are TRBV5-4 and TRBJ2-7; TRBD2 matches at 10 bases. Losses at the gene ends were 3 bases for V and 5 bases for J; bases not matched to a gene: 11. Per germline, CDR1 SGHNT and CDR2 YYREEE (reference sequence). This CDR3 region has 16 residues. The CDR3 reads CASSSYLAGDRHEQYV. Here the CDR3 DNA reads TGTGCCAGCAGCTCCTACCTAGCGGGGGACCGTCACGAGCAGTACGTC.

This CDR3 is CAISELEGETQYF. The DNA of the CDR3 is TGTGCCATCAGTGAGTTAGAGGGCGAGACCCAGTACTTC. The chain uses TRBV10-3 and TRBJ2-5; tentative D call: TRBD2 (5 bases). V shed 1 base and J shed 5 bases, with 8 bases lying between them. The CDR3 contains 13 residues. CDR1 ENHRY and CDR2 SYGVKD come from the germline V gene.

This clone was observed a few times. The V and J genes are TRBV7-2 and TRBJ2-2, with D maybe TRBD2 (6 bases). Germline CDR1 is SGHTA and CDR2 is FQGNSA. Trimming removed 5 bases at V and 1 base at J, with 14 bases between. The CDR3 totals 16 residues. CDR3 loop: CASSPGGQGNTGELFF. CDR3 nucleotide sequence: TGTGCCAGCAGCCCCGGAGGGCAGGGGAACACCGGGGAGCTGTTTTTT. Together with reference TRBV7-2 and TRBJ2-2, the CDR3 gives the full variable domain: GAGVSQSPSNKVTEKGKDVELRCDPISGHTALYWYRQSLGQGLEFLIYFQGNSAPDKSGLPSDRFSAERTGGSVSTLTIQRTQQEDSAVYLCASSPGGQGNTGELFFGEGSRLTVL.

The V call is TRBV5-8, the J call TRBJ1-1; D is undetermined. The CDR3 sequence is 13 residues long. The germline V and J ends were trimmed by 7 bases and 1 base, with 11 bases remaining between them. From germline, CDR1 is SGHTS and CDR2 YDEGEE. CDR3 bases: TGTGCCAGCTTTGACATCCAGAACACTGAAGCTTTCTTT. Its translation is CASFDIQNTEAFF.

The chain couples TRBV10-1 to TRBJ2-1; 8 positions agree with TRBD2. The CDR3 sequence is 12 residues long. V shed 2 bases and J 9 bases; nucleotides not matched to a gene: 0. Germline lookup yields CDR1 WNHNN and CDR2 SYGVQD (reference sequence). The CDR3 sequence: CASSEAGGEQFF. The DNA of the CDR3 is TGCGCCAGCAGTGAGGCGGGGGGTGAGCAGTTCTTC.

The DNA of the CDR3 is TGTGCCAGCACGGGACAGCAAGAGACCCAGTACTTC. Protein: CASTGQQETQYF. The rearrangement joins TRBV2 to TRBJ2-5; TRBD1 matches 7 bases. CDR3 length equals 12 residues. V shed 7 bases, J shed 2 bases, and the junction held 1 base outside the gene matches. Germline V lookup: CDR1 SNHLY, CDR2 FYNNEI.

V is TRBV30 and J is TRBJ1-4; D gene uncertain. CDR1 and CDR2 (germline): GTSNPN, SVGIG (reference sequence). The CDR3 is made up of 11 amino acids. V shed 3 bases and J shed 8 bases, with 7 bases lying between them. The CDR3 sequence is CAWSTGEKLFF. The CDR3, as DNA: TGTGCCTGGAGCACCGGGGAAAAACTGTTTTTT.

The CDR3 DNA sequence: TGTGCCAGTAGTATAGCGGGACACCTCACTGAAGCTTTCTTT. It specifies CASSIAGHLTEAFF. This rearrangement joins TRBV19 to TRBJ1-1; TRBD1 is a possible D gene (6 bases). CDR1 is LNHDA, CDR2 SQIVND, per germline (reference sequence). Deletions cut 1 base from V and 4 bases from J, with 10 bases between. This CDR3 has 14 residues.

The chain joins TRBV21-1 to TRBJ2-6; TRBD2, the table's D call, lacks a check against the DNA. TRBV21-1 is designated a pseudogene. The CDR3 loop spans 18 amino acids. The CDR3 sequence: CASSSRGRGGAGANVLTF. The CDR3 DNA sequence: TGTGCCAGCAGCTCCCGAGGGCGGGGGGGCGCTGGGGCCAACGTCCTGACTTTC.

This chain links TRBV19 with TRBJ1-1, with D perhaps matching TRBD1 (5 bases). From germline, CDR1 is LNHDA and CDR2 SQIVND (reference sequence). Between the trimmed V and J ends, which lost 4 bases and 5 bases, there was a span of 20 bases. This CDR3 contains 16 residues. The CDR3 bases are TGTGCCAGTAGTACCCTTACTCCGGGGGGTAGGACTGAAGCTTTCTTT. Its protein is CASSTLTPGGRTEAFF.

This sequence joins TRBV3-1 (or the pseudogene TRBV3-2) and TRBJ2-1, with TRBD2 identical over 10 bases. Germline V CDR1 and CDR2: LGHDT, YNNKEL (reference sequence). The CDR3 extends over 16 amino acids. V gave up 1 base and J gave up 10 bases; unmatched junction bases: 10. CDR3 sequence reads: CASSQGLAGEIEEQFF. DNA for the CDR3: TGTGCCAGCAGCCAAGGACTAGCGGGCGAGATAGAGGAGCAGTTCTTC.

The chain has TRBV6-5 and TRBJ2-5, with TRBD2 identical over 9 bases. The CDR3 sequence is 15 residues long. V was clipped by 5 bases and J by 4 bases; unmatched bases: 8. CDR1 is MNHEY, CDR2 SVGAGI, per germline. The CDR3 loop is CASSPVAGETETQYF. CDR3 DNA: TGTGCCAGCAGTCCGGTAGCGGGGGAAACAGAGACCCAGTACTTC.

The chain links TRBV30 to TRBJ2-1, with 10 positions matching TRBD1. V dropped 1 base and J dropped 3; count of bases not matched to a gene: 9. This CDR3 contains 17 residues. Per the germline V gene, CDR1 is GTSNPN and CDR2 is SVGIG (reference sequence). The CDR3 reads CAWSDLPGQGGYNEQFF. The CDR3 DNA reads TGTGCCTGGAGTGACCTCCCCGGACAGGGGGGCTACAATGAGCAGTTCTTC. The full variable domain, in which reference TRBV30 and TRBJ2-1 provide the parts outside the CDR3, is SQTIHQWPATLVQPVGSPLSLECTVEGTSNPNLYWYRQAAGRGLQLLFYSVGIGQISSEVPQNLSASRPQDRQFILSSKKLLLSDSGFYLCAWSDLPGQGGYNEQFFGPGTRLTVL.

The V and J genes are TRBV6-5 and TRBJ2-1, with 8 bases fitting TRBD2. CDR3 length: 14 amino acids. Germline CDR1 reads MNHEY; CDR2 reads SVGAGI. The V gene end was trimmed by 5 bases and the J gene end by 6 bases; junction bases not matched to a gene: 6. CDR3 nucleotides: TGTGCCAGCAGTAGCGGGGGTCCCGTCAATGAGCAGTTCTTC. This gives the protein CASSSGGPVNEQFF.

The gene calls are TRBV25-1 and TRBJ1-5; 10 bases line up with TRBD1. Germline V CDR1 and CDR2: MGHDK, SYGVNS. The CDR3 sequence is 12 residues long. V gave up 11 bases and J gave up 9 bases; unmatched junction bases: 7. DNA of the CDR3: TGTGCCGCCGGGACAGGGGTCAGGCCCCAGCATTTT. This translates into CAAGTGVRPQHF.

The gene calls are TRBV19 and TRBJ2-2; 11 bases agree with TRBD2. The CDR3 extends over 17 amino acids. The trim removed 7 bases at V and 1 base at J, leaving 8 bases unmatched. Per germline, CDR1 LNHDA and CDR2 SQIVND (reference sequence). CDR3 sequence: CASKGSGGARNTGELFF. The CDR3 bases are TGTGCCAGTAAGGGTAGCGGGGGGGCGCGGAACACCGGGGAGCTGTTTTTT.

The V call is TRBV30, the J call TRBJ2-7; unclear D gene. The V end lost 1 base, the J end lost 3 bases, and 7 bases lay between the germline ends. This CDR3 is built from 12 residues. CDR1 and CDR2 (germline): GTSNPN, SVGIG (reference sequence). This chain's CDR3 is CAWSASFYEQYF. Here the CDR3 DNA reads TGTGCCTGGAGTGCTTCCTTCTACGAGCAGTACTTC.

The CDR3 nucleotides read TGTGCCAGCTCACCACTAAGTTCGAAGCGGGGGGGCCGGGAGACCCAGTACTTC. This sequence encodes CASSPLSSKRGGRETQYF. The chain has TRBV18 and TRBJ2-5; 10 nucleotides match TRBD2. With V trimmed by 1 base and J by 5 bases, 13 bases remained unmatched. Germline assignment: CDR1 KGHSH and CDR2 LQKENI. The CDR3 is made up of 18 amino acids.

The CDR3 DNA follows: TGCGCCAGCAGCAACCGACAGGTGCCTAATGAAAAACTGTTTTTT. Amino acid sequence: CASSNRQVPNEKLFF. The chain recombines TRBV5-1 with TRBJ1-4; TRBD1 is a possible D gene (6 bases). CDR1 is SGHRS, CDR2 YFSETQ, per germline. The V end lost 4 bases, the J end lost 3 bases, and 13 bases lay between the germline ends. This CDR3 contains 15 residues.

The sample holds many counts of this clone. The junction does not match germline at one end; this may be a read error. V usage is TRBV19 and J usage is TRBJ1-5; 8 nucleotides agree with TRBD1. This CDR3 region has 13 residues. Germline CDR1 and CDR2: LNHDA and SQIVND (reference sequence). CDR3 in DNA: TGTGCCAGTAGTCCTTTCACCGGGACAGGCCTTCGTTTC. Translation: CASSPFTGTGLRF. Drawing the rest from reference TRBV19 and TRBJ1-5, the complete variable domain is DGGITQSPKYLFRKEGQNVTLSCEQNLNHDAMYWYRQDPGQGLRLIYYSQIVNDFQKGDIAEGYSVSREKKESFPLTVTSAQKNPTAFYLCASSPFTGTGLRFGDGTRLSIL.